This T cell receptor beta chain originates from a study of OX40 agonist ivuxolimab in advanced cancers. Individuals having autoimmune disease history or systemic immunosuppression were not enrolled. Germline CDR1 is MNHEY and CDR2 is SVGAGI. The CDR3 runs 14 residues. V lost 7 bases and J lost 0, with 13 bases in between. TCRdb's table, derived via immunoSEQ multiplex PCR, lists solely in-frame clones and lacks some. The sample lists around 76,000 clones, roughly 89% occurring once. Sequencing used CD4+ or CD8+ T cells sorted from blood, obtained in a trial of the OX40 agonist ivuxolimab. The TCR sequence derives from an adult with an advanced solid tumor such as melanoma, head and neck, liver or kidney cancer. J is TRBJ2-7 and V is TRBV6-5; D call uncertain. The CDR3 here is CASKEEQISYEQYF. The DNA for the CDR3 is TGTGCCAGCAAAGAGGAACAGATCTCCTACGAGCAGTACTTC.